A selection of T cell receptor beta chains follows, all from one sample in a study of blood T cells in healthy people across ages. From the 5' RACE reads, TCRdb called clonotypes with MiXCR, one entry per CDR3 protein. The sample records approximately 790,000 distinct CDR3 sequences, approximately 67% being singletons. The sample was blood. The receptors were gathered from a man aged 25-45 years in good health. The CDR3 runs from the conserved cysteine through the conserved F or W. D genes are given only for firm matches. Expanded clones are given a class, and other clones once, few, many or no size at all.

>NA|few|TRBV20-1|TRBJ2-1
CSAGTDSDYNEQFF
TGCAGTGCTGGGACGGACAGTGACTACAATGAGCAGTTCTTC
>NA|NA|TRBV25-1|TRBJ1-1
CASSEYGLGVNTEAFF
TGTGCCAGCAGTGAATATGGCCTGGGAGTGAACACTGAAGCTTTCTTT
>TRBD2|few|TRBV13|TRBJ2-5
CASSSRYSGGGETQYF
TGTGCCAGCAGCTCCCGGTACAGCGGGGGGGGAGAGACCCAGTACTTC
>NA|few|TRBV4-3|TRBJ2-7
CASSQGEFPYEQYF
TGCGCCAGCAGCCAAGGGGAGTTCCCCTACGAGCAGTACTTC
>TRBD1|NA|TRBV7-2|TRBJ1-1
CASSRVQGWTEAFF
TGTGCCAGCAGCCGAGTACAGGGGTGGACTGAAGCTTTCTTT
>NA|NA|TRBV20-1|TRBJ2-2
CSARDARSNTGELFF
TGCAGTGCTAGAGATGCGCGGTCGAACACCGGGGAGCTGTTTTTT
>NA|NA|TRBV29-1|TRBJ2-1
CSVEERQGMGNEQFF
TGCAGCGTTGAAGAGAGGCAGGGGATGGGCAATGAGCAGTTCTTC
>TRBD2|NA|TRBV12-3/TRBV12-4|TRBJ2-4
CASSPWTSGVLADIQYF
TGTGCCAGCAGTCCCTGGACTAGCGGGGTACTCGCGGACATTCAGTACTTC
>TRBD1|NA|TRBV4-1|TRBJ1-4
CASRPTRQGREKLFF
TGCGCCAGCAGACCCACTCGACAGGGCAGGGAAAAACTGTTTTTT
>NA|NA|TRBV7-2|TRBJ2-3
CASSSFGADTQYF
TGTGCCAGCAGCTCCTTTGGAGCAGATACGCAGTATTTT
>TRBD1|NA|TRBV20-1|TRBJ1-5
CSASQGLQPQHF
TGCAGTGCTTCACAGGGGCTGCAGCCCCAGCATTTT
>NA|NA|TRBV9|TRBJ1-6
CASSVFGTPEGSYNSPLHF
TGTGCCAGCAGCGTCTTCGGGACACCCGAGGGCTCCTATAATTCACCCCTCCACTTT
>NA|NA|TRBV5-1|TRBJ2-5
CASSLRAGAQETQYF
TGCGCCAGCAGCTTGCGGGCAGGGGCCCAAGAGACCCAGTACTTC
>NA|NA|TRBV28|TRBJ2-7
CASSLGGPFSYEQYF
TGTGCCAGCAGTTTAGGGGGGCCCTTCTCCTACGAGCAGTACTTC
>TRBD2|NA|TRBV28|TRBJ2-5
CASSFGSGGAHQETQYF
TGTGCCAGCAGTTTCGGTAGCGGGGGGGCCCACCAAGAGACCCAGTACTTC
>TRBD2|NA|TRBV9|TRBJ2-7
CASSVGASGGAYEQYF
TGTGCCAGCAGCGTAGGGGCTAGCGGGGGTGCCTACGAGCAGTACTTC
>NA|NA|TRBV3-1|TRBJ2-5
CASSQDWSVQETQYF
TGTGCCAGCAGCCAAGATTGGTCGGTCCAAGAGACCCAGTACTTC
>TRBD2|NA|TRBV28|TRBJ2-3
CASSPGLGTLGTSMADTQYF
TGTGCCAGCAGCCCAGGCCTTGGTACTTTAGGGACTAGCATGGCAGATACGCAGTATTTT
>NA|NA|TRBV18|TRBJ1-5
CASSVSPLGNQPQHF
TGTGCCAGCTCAGTCTCCCCATTGGGCAATCAGCCCCAGCATTTT
>NA|NA|TRBV28|TRBJ1-1
CASSMGSEAFF
TGTGCCAGCAGTATGGGATCTGAAGCTTTCTTT
>NA|few|TRBV7-2|TRBJ1-5
CASSLVGSRGNQPQHF
TGTGCCAGCAGCTTAGTAGGAAGCAGGGGCAATCAGCCCCAGCATTTT
>NA|few|TRBV10-3|TRBJ2-3
CAISEEGADTQYF
TGTGCCATCAGTGAGGAGGGCGCAGATACGCAGTATTTT
>NA|once|TRBV9|TRBJ1-2
CASSVLGGGYTF
TGTGCCAGCAGCGTTTTAGGGGGTGGCTACACCTTC
>TRBD1|NA|TRBV28|TRBJ1-5
CASSLPGGLDQPQHF
TGTGCCAGCAGTTTACCAGGGGGCTTAGATCAGCCCCAGCATTTT
>NA|NA|TRBV6-5|TRBJ2-2
CASKRQVSGELFF
TGTGCCAGCAAACGACAGGTTTCCGGGGAGCTGTTTTTT
>NA|NA|TRBV6-1|TRBJ2-1
CASSERGGYNEQFF
TGTGCCAGCAGTGAAAGGGGCGGGTACAATGAGCAGTTCTTC
>NA|NA|TRBV5-1|TRBJ2-5
CASSLIGAGAQETQYF
TGCGCCAGCAGCTTGATCGGGGCGGGGGCCCAAGAGACCCAGTACTTC
>TRBD2|once|TRBV11-2|TRBJ2-1
CASSLSLAGNNEQFF
TGTGCCAGCAGCTTAAGCCTAGCGGGGAACAATGAGCAGTTCTTC
>NA|NA|TRBV6-1|TRBJ2-3
CAHARVVSTDTQYF
TGTGCTCACGCGCGGGTCGTTAGCACAGATACGCAGTATTTT
>TRBD1|NA|TRBV20-1|TRBJ1-2
CSAGSTGGLGYTF
TGCAGTGCTGGTTCGACAGGGGGCCTTGGCTACACCTTC
>NA|NA|TRBV25-1|TRBJ1-2
CASSESPSPTGGYTF
TGCGCCAGCAGTGAATCCCCCTCCCCCACAGGAGGCTACACCTTC
>TRBD1|few|TRBV4-1|TRBJ2-3
CASSQDTGADTQYF
TGCGCCAGCAGCCAAGATACAGGGGCAGATACGCAGTATTTT